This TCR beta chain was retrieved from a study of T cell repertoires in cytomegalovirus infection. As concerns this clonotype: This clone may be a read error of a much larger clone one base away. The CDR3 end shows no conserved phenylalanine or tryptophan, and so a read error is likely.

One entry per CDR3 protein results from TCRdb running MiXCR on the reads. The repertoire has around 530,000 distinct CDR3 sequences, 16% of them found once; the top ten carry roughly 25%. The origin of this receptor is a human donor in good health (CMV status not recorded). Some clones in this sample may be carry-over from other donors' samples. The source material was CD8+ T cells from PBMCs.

The CDR3: CASRRNTGELFL. In DNA, the CDR3 is TGTGCCAGCCGACGGAACACCGGGGAGCTGTTTCTT. The chain has TRBV7-3 and TRBJ2-2; D is ambiguous. The CDR3 loop spans 12 amino acids. The germline V gene encodes CDR1 SGHTA and CDR2 FQGTGA. V was cut by 8 bases and J by 1 base, with 5 bases left in between.